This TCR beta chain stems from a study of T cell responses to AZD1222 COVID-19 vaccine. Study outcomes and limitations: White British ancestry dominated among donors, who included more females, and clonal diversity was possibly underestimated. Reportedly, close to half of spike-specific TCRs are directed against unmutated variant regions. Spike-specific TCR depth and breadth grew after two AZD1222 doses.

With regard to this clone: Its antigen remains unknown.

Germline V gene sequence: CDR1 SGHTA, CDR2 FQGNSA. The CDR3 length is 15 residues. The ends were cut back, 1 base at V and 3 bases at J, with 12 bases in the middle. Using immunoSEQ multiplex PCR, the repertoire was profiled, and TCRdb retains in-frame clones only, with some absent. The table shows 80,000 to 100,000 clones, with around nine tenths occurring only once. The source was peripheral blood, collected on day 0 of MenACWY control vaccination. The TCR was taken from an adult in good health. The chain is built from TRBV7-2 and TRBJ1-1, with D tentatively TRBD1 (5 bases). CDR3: CASSLERGGYTEAFF. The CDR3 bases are TGTGCCAGCAGCTTAGAAAGGGGTGGGTACACTGAAGCTTTCTTT.